This TCR beta chain was retrieved from a study of T cell responses to AZD1222 COVID-19 vaccine. Whole-study results and caveats: The donor group comprised mostly white British people and more females; the analysis possibly underestimated clonal diversity. The number of AZD1222 recipients seropositive at baseline was only 5 to 7. The reported proportion of spike-specific TCRs targeting unmutated variant regions was nearly half. CD4 TCRs covered the whole spike, strongest at regions 160-218 and 743-854.

With 1 base removed from V and 1 base from J, the gap between germline ends came to 9 bases. Germline CDR1 and CDR2: SGHRS and YFSETQ. The CDR3 is 15 amino acids. Turning to this clone: Its target is unknown.

The repertoire was sequenced with immunoSEQ multiplex PCR; TCRdb's copy has only in-frame clones and lacks some. The sample yields 150,000 or so clones, roughly nine tenths seen once. The TCR originated in an adult in good health. Sequenced here: peripheral blood, sampled on day 0 of MenACWY control vaccination. This chain joins TRBV5-1 and TRBJ1-5; D may be TRBD1 (5 bases). CDR3 residues: CASSLIPGSNQPQHF. CDR3 coding DNA: TGCGCCAGCAGCTTGATTCCAGGGAGCAATCAGCCCCAGCATTTT.